This T cell receptor (beta chain) appears in the sequencing data of a study of cytotoxic CD8 clonotypes in ibrutinib-treated CLL. Across the study: The study included 11 to 12 relapsed/refractory and 15 treatment-naive patients; roughly 17 had IGHV unmutated disease. There were, on average, approximately 250,000 productive templates and tens of thousands of productive rearrangements per sample. Study-wide points: Clonality correlated strongly with circulating CD8+ T cells and exceeded age-matched healthy donors at baseline. Before falling back toward baseline at progression, clonality had risen at the time of ibrutinib response.

Measured with immunoSEQ multiplex PCR; TCRdb has only the in-frame clones, and not every one. The sample has fewer than 400,000 clones, roughly 67% seen once. This clone came up once. Its antigen is as yet unknown. CDR3 length equals 14 residues. The material sequenced was PBMCs, taken after 36 months of ibrutinib treatment. This clonotype was obtained from a human donor with chronic lymphocytic leukemia. The V gene is TRBV21-1, the J gene TRBJ2-3; the listed D gene, TRBD2, was not tested against the DNA. TRBV21-1 is a pseudogene. This chain's CDR3 is CASSKGGGPDTQYF. The CDR3 DNA is TGTGCCAGCAGCAAAGGCGGGGGTCCAGATACGCAGTATTTT.